This T cell receptor (beta chain) derives from a study of vaccination and CD4 T cells after COVID-19. Study outcomes and limitations: Relatively few convalescent patients were studied, without early post-infection timepoints.

Sample treatment: roughly 11-day PBMC culture with coronavirus spike peptide pools or control peptides (ViraFEST assay). CDR1 and CDR2 from the germline V gene are SQVTM and ANQGSEA. The CDR3 sequence is 13 residues long. Germline trimming cut 7 bases from V and 7 bases from J; bases unmatched to any gene: 13. Cultured CD4+ T cell DNA underwent sequencing with the Oncomine TCR Beta short-read assay. TCRdb reprocessed the PCR reads via MiXCR and lists one record per CDR3 protein. Among more than 9,500 distinct CDR3 sequences listed, roughly 42% were seen once. For this clonotype: The antigen is undetermined.

The sequence was collected from a human donor who had recovered from COVID-19. The chain recombines TRBV29-1 with TRBJ2-7; TRBD1 agrees at 7 bases. The sample was CD4+ T cells from blood, cultured in vitro. In DNA, the CDR3 is TGCAGCGCTCTAGGGGGCGGAGGCTCGGAGCAGTACTTC. Residues: CSALGGGGSEQYF.